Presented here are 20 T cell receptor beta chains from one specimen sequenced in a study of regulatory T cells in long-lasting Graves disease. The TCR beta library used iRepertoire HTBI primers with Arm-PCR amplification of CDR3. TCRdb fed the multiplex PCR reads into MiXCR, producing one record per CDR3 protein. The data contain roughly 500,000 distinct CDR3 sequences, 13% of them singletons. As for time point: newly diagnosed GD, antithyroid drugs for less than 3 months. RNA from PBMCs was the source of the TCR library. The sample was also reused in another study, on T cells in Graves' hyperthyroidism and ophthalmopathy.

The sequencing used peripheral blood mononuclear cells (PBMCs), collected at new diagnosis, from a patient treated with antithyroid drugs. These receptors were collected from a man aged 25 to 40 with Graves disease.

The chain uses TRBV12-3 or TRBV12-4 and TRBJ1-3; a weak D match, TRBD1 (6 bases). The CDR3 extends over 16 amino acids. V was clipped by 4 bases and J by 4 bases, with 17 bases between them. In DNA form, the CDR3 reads TGTGCCAGCAGTTCCTCAGGGGAATCTTCCGGAAACACCATATATTTT. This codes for CASSSSGESSGNTIYF.

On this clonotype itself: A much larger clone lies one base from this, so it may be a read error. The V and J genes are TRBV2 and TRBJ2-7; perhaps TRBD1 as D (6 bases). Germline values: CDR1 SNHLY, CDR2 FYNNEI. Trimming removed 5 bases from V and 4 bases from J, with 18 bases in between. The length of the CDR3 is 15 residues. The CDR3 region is CASSWGRGPSYEQYF. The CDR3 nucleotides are TGTGCCAGCAGTTGGGGCAGGGGTCCTTCGTACGAGCAGTACTTC.

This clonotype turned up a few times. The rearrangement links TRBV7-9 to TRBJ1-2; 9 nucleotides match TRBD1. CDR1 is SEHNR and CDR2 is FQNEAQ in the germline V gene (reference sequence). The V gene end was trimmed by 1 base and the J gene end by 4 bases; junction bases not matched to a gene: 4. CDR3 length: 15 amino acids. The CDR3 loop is CASSLGRGQGYGYTF. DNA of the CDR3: TGTGCCAGCAGCTTAGGAAGGGGACAGGGCTATGGCTACACCTTC.

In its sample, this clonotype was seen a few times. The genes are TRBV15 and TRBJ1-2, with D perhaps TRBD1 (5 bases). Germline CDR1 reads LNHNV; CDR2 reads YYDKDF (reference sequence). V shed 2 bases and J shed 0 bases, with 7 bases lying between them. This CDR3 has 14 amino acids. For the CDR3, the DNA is TGTGCCACCAGCAGATCACAGGCTAACTATGGCTACACCTTC. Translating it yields CATSRSQANYGYTF. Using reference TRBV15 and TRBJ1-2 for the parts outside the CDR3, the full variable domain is DAMVIQNPRYQVTQFGKPVTLSCSQTLNHNVMYWYQQKSSQAPKLLFHYYDKDFNNEADTPDNFQSRRPNTSFCFLDIRSPGLGDTAMYLCATSRSQANYGYTFGSGTRLTVV.

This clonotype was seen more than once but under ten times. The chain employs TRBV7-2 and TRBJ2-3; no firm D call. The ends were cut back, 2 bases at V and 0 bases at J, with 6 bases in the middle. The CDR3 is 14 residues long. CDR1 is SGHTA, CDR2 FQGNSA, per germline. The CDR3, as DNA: TGTGCCAGCAGCTTAAAAGCAAGCACAGATACGCAGTATTTT. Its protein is CASSLKASTDTQYF.

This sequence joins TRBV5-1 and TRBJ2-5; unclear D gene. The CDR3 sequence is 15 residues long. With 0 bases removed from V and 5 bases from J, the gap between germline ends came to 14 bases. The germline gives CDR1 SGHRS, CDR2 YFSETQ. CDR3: CASSLATRSGETQYF. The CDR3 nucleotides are TGCGCCAGCAGCTTGGCCACGAGGTCTGGGGAGACCCAGTACTTC.

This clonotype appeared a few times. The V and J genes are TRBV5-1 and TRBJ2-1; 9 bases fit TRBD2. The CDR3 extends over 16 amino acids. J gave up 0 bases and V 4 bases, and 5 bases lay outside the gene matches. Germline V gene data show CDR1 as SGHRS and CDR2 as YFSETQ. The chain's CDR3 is CASSAGLASSYNEQFF. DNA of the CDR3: TGCGCCAGCAGCGCGGGACTAGCAAGCTCCTACAATGAGCAGTTCTTC.

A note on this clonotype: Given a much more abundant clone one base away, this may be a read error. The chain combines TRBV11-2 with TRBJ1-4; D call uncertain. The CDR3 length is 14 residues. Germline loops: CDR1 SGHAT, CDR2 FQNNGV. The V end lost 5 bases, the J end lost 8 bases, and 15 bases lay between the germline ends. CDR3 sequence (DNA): TGTGCCAGCAGCCCGGTGCCCCCGGGGGAAAAACTGTTTTTT. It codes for CASSPVPPGEKLFF.

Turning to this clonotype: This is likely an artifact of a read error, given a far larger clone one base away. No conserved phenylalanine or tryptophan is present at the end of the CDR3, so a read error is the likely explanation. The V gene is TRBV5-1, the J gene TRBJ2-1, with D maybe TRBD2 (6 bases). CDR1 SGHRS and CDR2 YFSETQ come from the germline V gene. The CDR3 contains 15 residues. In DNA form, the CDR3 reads TGTGCCAGCAGCGTAGGACTACCCTCCTACAATGAGCAGTTCTGC. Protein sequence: CASSVGLPSYNEQFC.

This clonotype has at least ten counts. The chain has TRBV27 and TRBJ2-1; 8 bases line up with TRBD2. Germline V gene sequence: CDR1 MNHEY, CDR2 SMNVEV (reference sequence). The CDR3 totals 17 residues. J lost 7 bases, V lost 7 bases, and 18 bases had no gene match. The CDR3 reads CASTRPSGSGNKNEQFF. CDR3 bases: TGTGCCAGCACCCGCCCGAGCGGGAGCGGAAACAAAAATGAGCAGTTCTTC.

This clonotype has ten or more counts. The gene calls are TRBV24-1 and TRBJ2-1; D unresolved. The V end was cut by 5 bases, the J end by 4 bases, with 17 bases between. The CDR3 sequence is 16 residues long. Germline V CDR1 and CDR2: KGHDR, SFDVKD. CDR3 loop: CATSAEPLTIYNEQFF. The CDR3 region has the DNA TGTGCCACCAGTGCGGAGCCCCTCACGATTTACAATGAGCAGTTCTTC.

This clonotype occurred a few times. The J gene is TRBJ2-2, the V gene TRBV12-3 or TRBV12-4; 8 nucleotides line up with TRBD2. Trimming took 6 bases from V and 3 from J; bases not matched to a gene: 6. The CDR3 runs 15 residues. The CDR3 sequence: CASSWGGRYTGELFF. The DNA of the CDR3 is TGTGCCAGCAGCTGGGGCGGGAGGTACACCGGGGAGCTGTTTTTT.

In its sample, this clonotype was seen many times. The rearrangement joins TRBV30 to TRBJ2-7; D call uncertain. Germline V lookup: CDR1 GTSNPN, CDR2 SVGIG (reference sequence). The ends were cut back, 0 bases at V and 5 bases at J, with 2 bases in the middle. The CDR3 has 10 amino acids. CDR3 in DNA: TGTGCCTGGAGTGTGGACGAGCAGTACTTC. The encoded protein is CAWSVDEQYF.

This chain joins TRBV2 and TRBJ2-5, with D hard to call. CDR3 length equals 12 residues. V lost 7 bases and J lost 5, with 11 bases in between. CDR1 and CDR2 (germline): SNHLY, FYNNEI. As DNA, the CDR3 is TGTGCCAGCAAGCAGGTCTCGGAGACCCAGTACTTC. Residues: CASKQVSETQYF.

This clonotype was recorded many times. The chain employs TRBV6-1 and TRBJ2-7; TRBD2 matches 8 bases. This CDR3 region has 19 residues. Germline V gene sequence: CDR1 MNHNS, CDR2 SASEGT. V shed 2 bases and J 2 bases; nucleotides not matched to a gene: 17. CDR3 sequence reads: CASSESPAYSSGFPYEQYF. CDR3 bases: TGTGCCAGCAGTGAAAGCCCCGCATATTCTAGCGGGTTCCCCTACGAGCAGTACTTC.

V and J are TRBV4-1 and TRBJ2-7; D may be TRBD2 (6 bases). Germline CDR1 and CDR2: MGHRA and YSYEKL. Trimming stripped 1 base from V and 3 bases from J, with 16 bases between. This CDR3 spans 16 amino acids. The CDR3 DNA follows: TGCGCCAGCAGCCAAGTTTTGTCCACGGAGGGCTACGAGCAGTACTTC. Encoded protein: CASSQVLSTEGYEQYF.

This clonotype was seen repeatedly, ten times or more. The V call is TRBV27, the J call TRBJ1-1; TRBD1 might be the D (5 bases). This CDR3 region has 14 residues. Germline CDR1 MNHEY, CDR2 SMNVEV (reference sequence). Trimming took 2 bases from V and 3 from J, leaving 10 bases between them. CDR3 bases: TGTGCCAGCAGTTTACGGGGCCTGGACACTGAAGCTTTCTTT. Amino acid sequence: CASSLRGLDTEAFF.

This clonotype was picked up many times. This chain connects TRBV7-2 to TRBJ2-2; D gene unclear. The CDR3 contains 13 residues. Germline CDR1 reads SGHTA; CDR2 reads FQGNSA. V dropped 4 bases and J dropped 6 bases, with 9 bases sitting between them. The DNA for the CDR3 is TGTGCCAGCAGCTCTCGCGCAGCCGGGGAGCTGTTTTTT. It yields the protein CASSSRAAGELFF.

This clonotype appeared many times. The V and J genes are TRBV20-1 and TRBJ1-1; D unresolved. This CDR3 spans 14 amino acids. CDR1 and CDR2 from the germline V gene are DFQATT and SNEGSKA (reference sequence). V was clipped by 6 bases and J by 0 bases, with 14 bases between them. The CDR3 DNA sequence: TGCAGTGCCGGTAACCGGGGAGTGAACACTGAAGCTTTCTTT. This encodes CSAGNRGVNTEAFF.

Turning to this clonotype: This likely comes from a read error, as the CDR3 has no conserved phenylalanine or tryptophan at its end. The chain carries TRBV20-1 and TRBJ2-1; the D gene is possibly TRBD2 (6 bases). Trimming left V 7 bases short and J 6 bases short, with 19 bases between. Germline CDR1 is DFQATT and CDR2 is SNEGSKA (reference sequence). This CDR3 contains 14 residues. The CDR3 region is CSVQPGLGGNEQFS. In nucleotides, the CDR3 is TGCAGTGTTCAGCCGGGTCTCGGGGGCAATGAGCAGTTCTCC.